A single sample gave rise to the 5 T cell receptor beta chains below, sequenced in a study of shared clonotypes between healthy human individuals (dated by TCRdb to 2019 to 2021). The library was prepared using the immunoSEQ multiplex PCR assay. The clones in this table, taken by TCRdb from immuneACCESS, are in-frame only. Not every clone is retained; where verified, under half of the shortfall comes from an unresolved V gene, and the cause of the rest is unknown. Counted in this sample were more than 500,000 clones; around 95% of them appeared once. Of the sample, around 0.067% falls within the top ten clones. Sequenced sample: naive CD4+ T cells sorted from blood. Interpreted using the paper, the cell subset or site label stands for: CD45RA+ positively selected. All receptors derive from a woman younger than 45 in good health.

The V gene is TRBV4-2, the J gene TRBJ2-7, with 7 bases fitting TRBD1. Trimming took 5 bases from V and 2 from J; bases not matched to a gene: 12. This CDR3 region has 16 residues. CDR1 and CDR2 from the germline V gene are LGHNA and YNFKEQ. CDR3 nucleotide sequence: TGTGCCAGCAGCGAAGGGCCTACAGGGGTGCCCTACGAGCAGTACTTC. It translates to CASSEGPTGVPYEQYF.

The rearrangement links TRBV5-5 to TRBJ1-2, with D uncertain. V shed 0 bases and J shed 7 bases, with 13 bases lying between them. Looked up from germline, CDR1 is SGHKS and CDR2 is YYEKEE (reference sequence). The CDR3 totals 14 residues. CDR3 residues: CASSLGQRLFGYTF. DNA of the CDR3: TGTGCCAGCAGCTTGGGGCAGCGTTTATTTGGCTACACCTTC.

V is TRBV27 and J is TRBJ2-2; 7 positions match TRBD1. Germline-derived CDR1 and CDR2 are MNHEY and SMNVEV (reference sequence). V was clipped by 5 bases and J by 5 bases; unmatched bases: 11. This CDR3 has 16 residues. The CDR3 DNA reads TGTGCCAGCAGTCCGCGGCGGGTCAGGGGGACCGGGGAGCTGTTTTTT. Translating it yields CASSPRRVRGTGELFF.

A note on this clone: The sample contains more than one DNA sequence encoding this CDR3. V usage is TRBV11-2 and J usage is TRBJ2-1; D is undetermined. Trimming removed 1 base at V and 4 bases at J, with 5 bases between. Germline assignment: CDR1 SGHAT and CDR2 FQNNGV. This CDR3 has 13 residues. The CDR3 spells CASSLGLYNEQFF. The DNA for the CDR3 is TGTGCCAGCAGCTTAGGGTTGTACAATGAGCAGTTCTTC.

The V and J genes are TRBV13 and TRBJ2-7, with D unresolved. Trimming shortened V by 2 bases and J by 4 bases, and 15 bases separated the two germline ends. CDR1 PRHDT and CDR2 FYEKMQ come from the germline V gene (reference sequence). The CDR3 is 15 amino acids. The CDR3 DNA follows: TGTGCCAGCAGCTTAACGCAGGCCCCGTCGTACGAGCAGTACTTC. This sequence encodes CASSLTQAPSYEQYF.